Following are 2 T cell receptor beta chains from one sample sequenced in a study of control samples from healthy donors and cancer patients. TCRdb keeps only in-frame clones here, not all; method: immunoSEQ multiplex PCR. The profile shows 100,000 to 150,000 clones, 80% to 95% of them singletons. Specimen: blood. The receptors here all came from a man aged 35-49 years in good health.

V and J are TRBV24-1 and TRBJ2-3; 7 bases are a match to TRBD1. This CDR3 has 17 amino acids. V lost 0 bases to trimming and J lost 0 bases; unmatched junction nucleotides: 5. Germline V lookup: CDR1 KGHDR, CDR2 SFDVKD. The CDR3 loop reads CATSDLPTGPSTDTQYF. The CDR3 region has the DNA TGTGCCACCAGTGATTTGCCGACAGGGCCTAGCACAGATACGCAGTATTTT.

This sequence joins TRBV19 and TRBJ2-1; D is ambiguous. With 7 bases removed from V and 7 bases from J, the gap between germline ends came to 14 bases. The CDR3 has 13 residues. CDR1 and CDR2 (germline): LNHDA, SQIVND (reference sequence). The DNA of the CDR3 is TGTGCCAGTATGGGCCTAGTTGTTAATGAGCAGTTCTTC. This codes for CASMGLVVNEQFF.